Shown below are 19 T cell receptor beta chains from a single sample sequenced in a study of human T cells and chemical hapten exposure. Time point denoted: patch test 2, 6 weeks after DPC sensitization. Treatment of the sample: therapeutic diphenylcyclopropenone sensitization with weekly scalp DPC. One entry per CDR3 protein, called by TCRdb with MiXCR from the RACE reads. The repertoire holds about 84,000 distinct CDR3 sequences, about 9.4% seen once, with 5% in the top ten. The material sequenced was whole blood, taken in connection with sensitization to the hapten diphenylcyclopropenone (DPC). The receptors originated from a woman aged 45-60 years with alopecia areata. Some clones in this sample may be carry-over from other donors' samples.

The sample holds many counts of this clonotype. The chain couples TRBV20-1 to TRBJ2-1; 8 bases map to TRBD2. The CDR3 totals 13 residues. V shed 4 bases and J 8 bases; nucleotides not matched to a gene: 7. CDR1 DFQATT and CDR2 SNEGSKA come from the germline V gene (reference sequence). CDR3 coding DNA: TGCAGTGCTAAGGGGACTAGTGTAGATGAGCAGTTCTTC. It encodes CSAKGTSVDEQFF.

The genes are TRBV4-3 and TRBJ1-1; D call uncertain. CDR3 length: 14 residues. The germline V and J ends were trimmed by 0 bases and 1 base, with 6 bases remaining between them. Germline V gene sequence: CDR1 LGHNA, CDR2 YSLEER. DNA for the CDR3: TGCGCCAGCAGCCAAGAAAGGGCGAACACTGAAGCTTTCTTT. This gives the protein CASSQERANTEAFF.

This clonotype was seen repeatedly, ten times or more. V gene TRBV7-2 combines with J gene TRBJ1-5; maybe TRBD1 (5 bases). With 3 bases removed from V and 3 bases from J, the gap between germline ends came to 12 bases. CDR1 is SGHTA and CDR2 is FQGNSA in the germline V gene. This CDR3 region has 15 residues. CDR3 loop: CASSFDGGINQPQHF. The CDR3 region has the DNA TGTGCCAGCAGCTTCGACGGGGGTATCAATCAGCCCCAGCATTTT. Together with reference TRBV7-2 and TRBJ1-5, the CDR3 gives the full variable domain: GAGVSQSPSNKVTEKGKDVELRCDPISGHTALYWYRQSLGQGLEFLIYFQGNSAPDKSGLPSDRFSAERTGGSVSTLTIQRTQQEDSAVYLCASSFDGGINQPQHFGDGTRLSIL.

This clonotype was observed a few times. CDR3 loop: CASSSQGRNSPLHF. CDR3 in DNA: TGTGCCAGCAGCTCTCAGGGCCGTAATTCACCCCTCCACTTT. The genes are TRBV7-2 and TRBJ1-6; D may be TRBD1 (5 bases). Germline V gene sequence: CDR1 SGHTA, CDR2 FQGNSA. The V and J ends lost 4 bases and 6 bases respectively, with 10 bases between them. The CDR3 covers 14 residues.

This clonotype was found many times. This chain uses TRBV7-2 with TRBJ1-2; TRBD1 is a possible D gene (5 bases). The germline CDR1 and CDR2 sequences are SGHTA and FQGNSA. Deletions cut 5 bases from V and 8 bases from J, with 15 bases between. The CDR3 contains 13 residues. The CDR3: CASSQGVTEGYTF. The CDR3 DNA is TGTGCCAGCAGCCAGGGCGTAACTGAGGGCTACACCTTC.

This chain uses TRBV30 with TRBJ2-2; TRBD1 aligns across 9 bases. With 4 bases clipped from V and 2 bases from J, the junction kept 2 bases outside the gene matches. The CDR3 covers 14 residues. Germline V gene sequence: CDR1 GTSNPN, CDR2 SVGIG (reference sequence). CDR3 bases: TGTGCCTGGAACAGGGGGCGAAACACCGGGGAGCTGTTTTTT. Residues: CAWNRGRNTGELFF.

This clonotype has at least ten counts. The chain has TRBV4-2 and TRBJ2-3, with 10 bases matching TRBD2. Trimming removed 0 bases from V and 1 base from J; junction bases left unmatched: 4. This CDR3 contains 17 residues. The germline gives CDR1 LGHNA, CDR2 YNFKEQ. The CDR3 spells CASSQEAGGAGTDTQYF. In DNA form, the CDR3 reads TGTGCCAGCAGCCAAGAAGCGGGAGGGGCAGGCACAGATACGCAGTATTTT.

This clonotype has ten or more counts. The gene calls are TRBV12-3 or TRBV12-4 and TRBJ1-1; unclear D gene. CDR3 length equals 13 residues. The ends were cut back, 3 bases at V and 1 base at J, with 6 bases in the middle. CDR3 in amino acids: CASSFIENTEAFF. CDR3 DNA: TGTGCCAGCAGTTTTATTGAGAACACTGAAGCTTTCTTT.

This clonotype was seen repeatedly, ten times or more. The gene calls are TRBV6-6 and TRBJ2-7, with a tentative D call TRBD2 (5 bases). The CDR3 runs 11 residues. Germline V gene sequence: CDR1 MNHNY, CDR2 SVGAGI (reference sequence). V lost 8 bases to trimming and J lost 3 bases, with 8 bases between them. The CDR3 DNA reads TGTGCCAGCGGGAGCGGCTACGAGCAGTACTTC. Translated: CASGSGYEQYF.

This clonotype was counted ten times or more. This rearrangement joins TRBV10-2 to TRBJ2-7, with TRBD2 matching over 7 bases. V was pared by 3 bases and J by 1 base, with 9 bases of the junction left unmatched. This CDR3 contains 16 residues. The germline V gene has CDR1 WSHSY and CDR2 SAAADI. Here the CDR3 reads CASSDWGGRTSYEQYF. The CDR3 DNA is TGCGCCAGCAGTGATTGGGGGGGACGGACATCCTACGAGCAGTACTTC.

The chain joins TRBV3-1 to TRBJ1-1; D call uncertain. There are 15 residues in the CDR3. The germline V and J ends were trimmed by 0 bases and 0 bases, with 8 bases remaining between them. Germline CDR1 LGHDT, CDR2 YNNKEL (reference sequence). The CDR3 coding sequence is TGTGCCAGCAGCCAAGACCGGACCCTGAACACTGAAGCTTTCTTT. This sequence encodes CASSQDRTLNTEAFF.

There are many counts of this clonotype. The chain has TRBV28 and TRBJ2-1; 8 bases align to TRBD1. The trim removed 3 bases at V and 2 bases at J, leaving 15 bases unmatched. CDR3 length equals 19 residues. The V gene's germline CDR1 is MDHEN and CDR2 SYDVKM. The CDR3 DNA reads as TGTGCCAGCAGTTTCTCCGCCATACTCGACAGGGGCGCCTACAATGAGCAGTTCTTC. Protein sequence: CASSFSAILDRGAYNEQFF.

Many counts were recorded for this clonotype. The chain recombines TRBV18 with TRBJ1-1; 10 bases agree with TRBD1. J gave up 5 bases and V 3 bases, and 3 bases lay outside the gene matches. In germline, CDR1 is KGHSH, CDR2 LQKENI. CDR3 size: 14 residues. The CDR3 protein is CASSPLDRGTEAFF. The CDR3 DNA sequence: TGTGCCAGCTCACCTTTGGACAGGGGGACTGAAGCTTTCTTT.

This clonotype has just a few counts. CDR3 in amino acids: CASSPPWRTEAFF. CDR3 sequence (DNA): TGTGCCAGCAGCCCTCCTTGGAGAACTGAAGCTTTCTTT. This chain connects TRBV12-3 or TRBV12-4 to TRBJ1-1; D remains unclear. Trimming cost V 6 bases and J 5 bases, with 13 bases left between them. This CDR3 spans 13 amino acids.

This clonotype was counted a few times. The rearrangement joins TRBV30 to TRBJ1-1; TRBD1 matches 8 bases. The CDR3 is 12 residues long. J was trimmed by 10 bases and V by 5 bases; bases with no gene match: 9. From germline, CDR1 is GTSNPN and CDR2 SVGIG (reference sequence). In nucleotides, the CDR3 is TGTGCCTGGGGGGCCCAGGGGGCCGGAGCTTTCTTT. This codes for CAWGAQGAGAFF.

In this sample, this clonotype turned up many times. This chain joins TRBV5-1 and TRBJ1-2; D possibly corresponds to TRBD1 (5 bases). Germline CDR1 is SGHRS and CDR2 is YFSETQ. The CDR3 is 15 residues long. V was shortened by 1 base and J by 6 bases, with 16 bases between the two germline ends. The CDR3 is CASSLYGTESHGYTF. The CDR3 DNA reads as TGCGCCAGCAGCTTGTACGGGACGGAGAGTCATGGCTACACCTTC.

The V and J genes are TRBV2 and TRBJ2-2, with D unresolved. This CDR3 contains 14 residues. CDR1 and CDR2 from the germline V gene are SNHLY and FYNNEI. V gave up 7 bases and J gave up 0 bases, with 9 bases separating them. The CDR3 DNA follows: TGTGCCAGCATGGTCGCAGCGAACACCGGGGAGCTGTTTTTT. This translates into CASMVAANTGELFF.

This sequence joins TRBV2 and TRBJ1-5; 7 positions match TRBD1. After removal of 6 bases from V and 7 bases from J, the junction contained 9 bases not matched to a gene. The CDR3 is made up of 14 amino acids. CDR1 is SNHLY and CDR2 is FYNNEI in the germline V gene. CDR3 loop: CASRAGGMSQPQHF. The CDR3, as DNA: TGTGCCAGCAGGGCAGGGGGAATGAGCCAGCCCCAGCATTTT. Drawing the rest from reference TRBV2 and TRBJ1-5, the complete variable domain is EPEVTQTPSHQVTQMGQEVILRCVPISNHLYFYWYRQILGQKVEFLVSFYNNEISEKSEIFDDQFSVERPDGSNFTLKIRSTKLEDSAMYFCASRAGGMSQPQHFGDGTRLSIL.

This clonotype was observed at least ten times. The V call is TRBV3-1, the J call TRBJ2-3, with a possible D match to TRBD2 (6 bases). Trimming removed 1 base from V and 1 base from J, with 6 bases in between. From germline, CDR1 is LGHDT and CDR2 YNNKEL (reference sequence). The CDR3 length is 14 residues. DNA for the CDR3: TGTGCCAGCAGCCAAGGGGGGGGCACAGATACGCAGTATTTT. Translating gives CASSQGGGTDTQYF.